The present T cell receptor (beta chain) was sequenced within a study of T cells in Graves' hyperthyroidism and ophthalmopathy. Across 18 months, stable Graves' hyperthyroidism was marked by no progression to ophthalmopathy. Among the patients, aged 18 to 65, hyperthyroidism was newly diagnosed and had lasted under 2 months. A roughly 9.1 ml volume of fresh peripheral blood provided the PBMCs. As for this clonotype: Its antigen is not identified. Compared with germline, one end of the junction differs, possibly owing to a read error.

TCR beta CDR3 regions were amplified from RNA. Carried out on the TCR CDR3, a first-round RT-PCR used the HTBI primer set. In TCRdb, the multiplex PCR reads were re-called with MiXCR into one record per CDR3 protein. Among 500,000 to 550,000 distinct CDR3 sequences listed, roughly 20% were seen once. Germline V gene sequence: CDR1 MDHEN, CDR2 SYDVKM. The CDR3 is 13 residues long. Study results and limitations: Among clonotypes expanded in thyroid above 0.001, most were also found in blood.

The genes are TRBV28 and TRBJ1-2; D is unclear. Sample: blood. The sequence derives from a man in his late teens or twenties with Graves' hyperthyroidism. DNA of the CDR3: TGTGCCAGCATTACGATCCGAAACTATGGTTACACCTTC. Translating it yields CASITIRNYGYTF.